A single sample gave rise to the 27 T cell receptor beta chains below, sequenced in a study of T cells after yellow fever vaccination. MiXCR, applied by TCRdb to the 5' RACE reads, yields one record per CDR3 protein. Seen here are about 310,000 distinct CDR3 sequences, about 3.5% observed once, and the top ten hold about a quarter. The sample was PBMCs, taken on the day of the yellow fever booster vaccination. These TCRs come from a man aged 18 to 29 who received the YFV17D yellow fever vaccine.

The CDR3 here is CTAAGTSRDTQYF. DNA of the CDR3: TGCACCGCGGCGGGGACAAGTAGAGATACGCAGTATTTT. This chain connects TRBV29-1 to TRBJ2-3; D possibly matches TRBD1 or TRBD2 (6 bases each). There are 13 residues in the CDR3. Germline-derived CDR1 and CDR2 are SQVTM and ANQGSEA.

This clonotype was seen repeatedly, ten times or more. The J gene is TRBJ2-1, the V gene TRBV5-1; D perhaps matches TRBD2 (6 bases). Trimming took 4 bases from V and 6 from J, leaving 17 bases between them. The CDR3 length is 15 residues. From germline, CDR1 is SGHRS and CDR2 YFSETQ. The CDR3 coding sequence is TGCGCCAGCAGCCGGGACTCTCAAAGGTTCAATGAGCAGTTCTTC. Its translation is CASSRDSQRFNEQFF.

In its sample, this clonotype was seen a few times. V gene TRBV6-2 or TRBV6-3 combines with J gene TRBJ2-7, with D possibly being TRBD1 (6 bases). The CDR3 has 12 amino acids. Trimming cost V 7 bases and J 3 bases, with 10 bases left between them. Germline loops: CDR1 MNHEY, CDR2 SVGEGT. The CDR3 DNA reads as TGTGCCAGCACCGACAGGAGCTACGAGCAGTACTTC. The encoded protein is CASTDRSYEQYF.

The V call is TRBV6-5, the J call TRBJ2-7, with D perhaps matching TRBD1 (6 bases). The CDR3 has 13 amino acids. The germline V gene has CDR1 MNHEY and CDR2 SVGAGI. The V and J ends lost 6 bases and 5 bases respectively, with 14 bases between them. CDR3 bases: TGTGCCAGCAGCCCCTTACAGGGAAACGAGCAGTACGTC. Amino acid sequence: CASSPLQGNEQYV.

This clonotype was seen many times. J is TRBJ2-2 and V is TRBV24-1, with TRBD2 matching 8 bases. Germline V gene sequence: CDR1 KGHDR, CDR2 SFDVKD. V shed 1 base, J shed 3 bases, and the junction held 0 bases outside the gene matches. The CDR3 contains 15 residues. The CDR3 sequence: CATSDLLADTGELFF. The CDR3 DNA sequence: TGTGCCACCAGTGATTTACTAGCGGACACCGGGGAGCTGTTTTTT.

The rearrangement uses TRBV13 and TRBJ1-1; no clear D gene. Trimming pared 0 bases from V and 9 bases from J, leaving 8 bases between. Per germline, CDR1 PRHDT and CDR2 FYEKMQ (reference sequence). CDR3 size: 12 residues. The CDR3 DNA reads TGTGCCAGCAGCTTAGGACCGGACCAAGCTTTCTTT. Protein sequence: CASSLGPDQAFF.

The chain recombines TRBV5-6 with TRBJ2-5; TRBD2 agrees at 9 bases. CDR1 and CDR2 from the germline V gene are SGHDT and YYEEEE. CDR3 size: 15 residues. Unmatched junction bases numbered 6, after V lost 0 bases and J lost 6 bases. CDR3 coding DNA: TGTGCCAGCAGCTTGGTTGCGGGGGGGCCGAAGACCCAGTACTTC. Its translation: CASSLVAGGPKTQYF.

This clonotype was recorded at least ten times. The chain employs TRBV12-3 or TRBV12-4 and TRBJ2-7; D unclear. The CDR3 loop spans 12 amino acids. V was cut by 8 bases and J by 5 bases, with 13 bases left in between. The CDR3 protein is CASLGLGHEQYF. The CDR3 region has the DNA TGTGCCAGCCTCGGCTTAGGGCACGAGCAGTACTTC.

This clonotype was found many times. The chain links TRBV4-1 to TRBJ1-2; perhaps TRBD1 as D (5 bases). V was cut by 1 base and J by 4 bases, with 13 bases left in between. This CDR3 comprises 15 residues. CDR1 and CDR2 from the germline V gene are MGHRA and YSYEKL. CDR3 sequence: CASSQVGWGSYGYTF. The CDR3 bases are TGCGCCAGCAGCCAAGTGGGATGGGGGAGCTATGGCTACACCTTC.

The chain couples TRBV3-1 to TRBJ1-1, with TRBD1 matching 7 bases. Germline CDR1 reads LGHDT; CDR2 reads YNNKEL (reference sequence). The CDR3 totals 14 residues. With 2 bases clipped from V and 4 bases from J, the junction kept 4 bases outside the gene matches. CDR3 loop: CASSQYRGGTEAFF. CDR3 nucleotide sequence: TGTGCCAGCAGCCAATACAGGGGCGGCACTGAAGCTTTCTTT.

This chain joins TRBV29-1 and TRBJ1-2, with D perhaps TRBD1 (5 bases). The CDR3 is 12 amino acids. Germline V gene lookup returns CDR1 SQVTM and CDR2 ANQGSEA. V lost 4 bases, J lost 5 bases, and 11 bases lay in between. CDR3 DNA sequence: TGCAGCGTTGGGTTAGGGGCTTATGGCTACACCTTC. Protein product: CSVGLGAYGYTF. Complete variable domain (other parts from reference TRBV29-1 and TRBJ1-2): SAVISQKPSRDICQRGTSLTIQCQVDSQVTMMFWYRQQPGQSLTLIATANQGSEATYESGFVIDKFPISRPNLTFSTLTVSNMSPEDSSIYLCSVGLGAYGYTFGSGTRLTVV.

This clonotype was seen repeatedly, ten times or more. The chain carries TRBV6-2 or TRBV6-3 and TRBJ2-4; the D gene is possibly TRBD1 (5 bases). Germline V gives CDR1 MNHEY, CDR2 SVGEGT. The CDR3 sequence is 16 residues long. The V end was cut by 5 bases, the J end by 0 bases, with 14 bases between. CDR3 sequence reads: CASSGRQLLAKNIQYF. CDR3 nucleotides: TGTGCCAGCAGTGGCCGACAGCTCTTAGCCAAAAACATTCAGTACTTC.

This clonotype was seen many times. The chain links TRBV12-3 or TRBV12-4 to TRBJ1-2; the D is unclear. The CDR3 sequence is 13 residues long. Trimming took 6 bases from V and 4 from J, leaving 12 bases between them. CDR3: CASSTRRTYGYTF. The CDR3 DNA follows: TGTGCCAGCAGCACGAGGAGGACCTATGGCTACACCTTC.

There are a few counts of this clonotype. CDR3 amino acids: CASSPGIQETQYF. CDR3 DNA: TGTGCCAGCTCGCCGGGGATCCAAGAGACCCAGTACTTC. The gene calls are TRBV18 and TRBJ2-5; weak D call: TRBD2 (5 bases). Germline CDR1 KGHSH, CDR2 LQKENI. CDR3 size: 13 residues. Trimming cost V 6 bases and J 1 base, with 9 bases left between them.

This clonotype turned up a few times. CDR3 region: CAIEAGEGYNEQFF. For the CDR3, the DNA is TGTGCCATCGAGGCAGGGGAAGGCTACAATGAGCAGTTCTTC. This chain uses TRBV10-3 with TRBJ2-1; tentative D call: TRBD1 (6 bases). CDR1 and CDR2 (germline): ENHRY, SYGVKD. Trimming cost V 8 bases and J 3 bases, with 14 bases left between them. The CDR3 length is 14 residues.

This clonotype was seen ten or more times. The genes are TRBV7-9 and TRBJ1-1, with TRBD1 matching over 7 bases. V shed 1 base and J 4 bases; nucleotides not matched to a gene: 6. The CDR3 has 15 residues. Germline CDR1 is SEHNR and CDR2 is FQNEAQ (reference sequence). The DNA of the CDR3 is TGTGCCAGCAGCTTAGGGCCCCAGGGGGTCACTGAAGCTTTCTTT. It translates to CASSLGPQGVTEAFF.

At least ten counts were recorded for this clonotype. In nucleotides, the CDR3 is TGCGCCAGCAGCCTGGGGGACAGGGGGCAATACGAGCAGTACGTC. This sequence encodes CASSLGDRGQYEQYV. The chain is built from TRBV5-1 and TRBJ2-7; 12 bases fit TRBD1. The CDR3 is 15 amino acids. Germline loops: CDR1 SGHRS, CDR2 YFSETQ. Trimming at V came to 4 bases and at J to 4 bases, leaving 6 bases not matched to a gene.

This chain connects TRBV4-1 to TRBJ1-4; D is possibly TRBD1 (6 bases). Trimming took off 2 bases at V and 4 bases at J, with 17 bases between the two ends. The CDR3 totals 17 residues. CDR1 is MGHRA and CDR2 is YSYEKL in the germline V gene. The CDR3, as DNA: TGCGCCAGCAGCCAACGAAGACAGGCCGATTATAATGAAAAACTGTTTTTT. Translating gives CASSQRRQADYNEKLFF.

The sample holds a few counts of this clonotype. The chain combines TRBV4-3 with TRBJ1-2, with 7 bases aligning to TRBD1. From germline, CDR1 is LGHNA and CDR2 YSLEER. V trimming: 4 bases; J trimming: 2 bases; junction bases outside the gene matches: 7. The CDR3 consists of 15 residues. The CDR3 sequence: CASSPVRTGNYGYTF. The CDR3 nucleotides are TGCGCCAGCAGCCCGGTACGGACAGGAAACTATGGCTACACCTTC.

The CDR3 DNA reads as TGTGCTAGTGGTCCACCGGCGATCACCGGAAACACCATATATTTT. It translates to CASGPPAITGNTIYF. The chain has TRBV12-5 and TRBJ1-3; unclear D gene. This CDR3 has 15 amino acids. V was shortened by 5 bases and J by 4 bases, with 15 bases between the two germline ends. The germline V gene encodes CDR1 LGHNT and CDR2 FRNRAP.

This clonotype showed up many times. The V call is TRBV20-1, the J call TRBJ1-5; possible D gene TRBD1, 6 bases. This CDR3 comprises 13 residues. V lost 3 bases to trimming and J lost 5 bases, with 11 bases between them. Germline CDR1 and CDR2: DFQATT and SNEGSKA (reference sequence). The DNA of the CDR3 is TGCAGTGCTAGCGGGGGCGAGGATCAGCCCCAGCATTTT. This codes for CSASGGEDQPQHF.

The CDR3 loop is CASRKQGALHGYTF. In DNA, the CDR3 is TGTGCCAGCAGAAAACAGGGGGCCCTTCATGGCTACACCTTC. V gene TRBV6-1 combines with J gene TRBJ1-2, with TRBD1 matching 9 bases. The CDR3 runs 14 residues. The junction had 8 bases not matched to a gene; V was cut back by 6 bases and J by 6 bases. Germline CDR1 reads MNHNS; CDR2 reads SASEGT.

This clonotype was picked up many times. J is TRBJ1-2 and V is TRBV18, with TRBD1 matching 9 bases. From germline, CDR1 is KGHSH and CDR2 LQKENI. This CDR3 is built from 15 residues. The V gene end was trimmed by 2 bases and the J gene end by 2 bases; junction bases not matched to a gene: 3. The CDR3 nucleotides read TGTGCCAGCTCACCAGCGGGACAGGGCAACTATGGCTACACCTTC. This gives the protein CASSPAGQGNYGYTF. Filled out from reference TRBV18 and TRBJ1-2, the complete variable domain reads NAGVMQNPRHLVRRRGQEARLRCSPMKGHSHVYWYRQLPEEGLKFMVYLQKENIIDESGMPKERFSAEFPKEGPSILRIQQVVRGDSAAYFCASSPAGQGNYGYTFGSGTRLTVV.

There are many counts of this clonotype. This chain joins TRBV20-1 and TRBJ1-1; D unclear. This CDR3 region has 13 residues. The germline V and J ends were trimmed by 4 bases and 0 bases, with 9 bases remaining between them. The germline V gene encodes CDR1 DFQATT and CDR2 SNEGSKA (reference sequence). CDR3: CSATPVMNTEAFF. CDR3 nucleotides: TGCAGTGCTACCCCCGTCATGAACACTGAAGCTTTCTTT.

This chain links TRBV24-1 with TRBJ2-2, with a tentative D call TRBD1 (6 bases). CDR3 length: 14 residues. With 4 bases removed from V and 4 bases from J, the gap between germline ends came to 9 bases. Looked up from germline, CDR1 is KGHDR and CDR2 is SFDVKD. The CDR3 sequence: CATSDRGGTGELFF. The DNA of the CDR3 is TGTGCCACCAGTGACAGGGGTGGCACCGGGGAGCTGTTTTTT.

This clonotype has more than one count but fewer than ten. The V and J genes are TRBV6-5 and TRBJ2-7, with D possibly TRBD2 on 5 matching bases. The CDR3 loop spans 12 amino acids. V shed 5 bases and J shed 10 bases, with 15 bases lying between them. Germline V gene sequence: CDR1 MNHEY, CDR2 SVGAGI. The CDR3 sequence: CASSALGKGQYF. The CDR3 nucleotides are TGTGCCAGCAGTGCCCTCGGGAAGGGACAGTACTTC.

This clonotype was detected many times. The rearrangement joins TRBV12-3 or TRBV12-4 to TRBJ2-5; maybe TRBD2 (6 bases). Trimming took off 6 bases at V and 4 bases at J, with 18 bases between the two ends. The CDR3 is made up of 15 amino acids. CDR3 protein: CASSRAGTSGETQYF. CDR3 bases: TGTGCCAGCAGCCGAGCGGGTACATCGGGAGAGACCCAGTACTTC.